This T cell receptor beta chain was sequenced during a study of beta chain features in type 1 diabetes. The trim removed 6 bases at V and 3 bases at J, leaving 10 bases unmatched. The germline V gene encodes CDR1 MNHEY and CDR2 SMNVEV (reference sequence). The CDR3 totals 15 residues. With regard to this clone: No antigen is known for it.

Expressed TCRB transcripts were sequenced because the entire RNA isolate underwent reverse transcription. Reads from naive, central memory and regulatory T cell samples averaged about 3.3 million. Sequenced by immunoSEQ multiplex PCR; TCRdb stores in-frame clones only, minus some. Of under 450,000 clones in the sample, over 11% are singletons; the top ten hold roughly 0.038%. General study points: Patients with type 1 diabetes carried fewer insertions and had more deletions at their VDJ junctions. Shorter templates may be favored by PCR, equally so in patients and controls. Naive, central memory and Treg TCRB repertoires appeared more alike in patients than in healthy donors.

Sequencing input: naive CD4+ T cells from blood. This clonotype was obtained from a man under 40 in good health. The chain employs TRBV27 and TRBJ1-2, with 7 positions matching TRBD1. CDR3 coding DNA: TGTGCCAGCAGGGACAGGTCGCCCGGCTACTATGGCTACACCTTC. This codes for CASRDRSPGYYGYTF.